Below, 9 T cell receptor beta chains from the same sample are listed, as sequenced in a study of breast tumors, draining lymph nodes, adjacent tissues (dated by TCRdb to 2016 to 2017). Library construction relied on multiplex PCR. This sample was sequenced with an Illumina HiSeq 2000. Clones were called with MiXCR by TCRdb after fastp trimmed the public reads at Q25, and only in-frame beta chains were retained. A single entry per CDR3 protein holds the most common genes and DNA from its merged rows. The sample table lists about 230,000 distinct CDR3 sequences, 32% of them with a count of one. Around 1.5% of the sample comes from the top ten. The axillary draining lymph nodes of breast cancer patients were the source of the lymph node samples. The sequencing sample was made of axillary lymph node tissue. These receptors came from a female donor with breast cancer. Some clones in this sample may be carry-over from other donors' samples.

This clonotype was counted many times. V usage is TRBV9 and J usage is TRBJ1-2; D gene unclear. This CDR3 contains 11 residues. V lost 5 bases, J lost 0 bases, and 2 bases lay in between. Germline CDR1 reads SGDLS; CDR2 reads YYNGEE. The CDR3 region has the DNA TGTGCCAGCAGAACTAACTATGGCTACACCTTC. This sequence encodes CASRTNYGYTF.

The V and J genes are TRBV20-1 and TRBJ2-3; no reliable D call. Germline V lookup: CDR1 DFQATT, CDR2 SNEGSKA (reference sequence). V lost 1 base to trimming and J lost 3 bases, with 2 bases between them. The CDR3 extends over 11 amino acids. The CDR3 nucleotides are TGCAGTGCTAGAGCTACAGATACGCAGTATTTT. Amino acids: CSARATDTQYF.

This clonotype has ten or more counts. This chain joins TRBV24-1 and TRBJ2-1, with D perhaps matching TRBD2 (5 bases). Germline V lookup: CDR1 KGHDR, CDR2 SFDVKD. The CDR3 totals 14 residues. V was cut by 3 bases and J by 3 bases, with 8 bases left in between. CDR3 loop: CATSDMTNYNEQFF. The CDR3, as DNA: TGTGCCACCAGTGATATGACTAACTACAATGAGCAGTTCTTC.

This clonotype occurred many times. V gene TRBV3-1 combines with J gene TRBJ2-1; D is possibly TRBD1 or TRBD2 (5 bases each). The CDR3 is made up of 15 amino acids. Trimming shortened V by 4 bases and J by 2 bases, and 12 bases separated the two germline ends. Germline CDR1 LGHDT, CDR2 YNNKEL (reference sequence). CDR3 bases: TGTGCCAGCAGCCTCGGGACGATTACCTACAATGAGCAGTTCTTC. Translated: CASSLGTITYNEQFF.

This clonotype appeared many times. A much larger clone differs from this one at a single base, so this may be a read error. This chain connects TRBV20-1 to TRBJ2-5, with TRBD2 matching 12 bases. After removal of 6 bases from V and 7 bases from J, the junction contained 9 bases not matched to a gene. Germline V gene lookup returns CDR1 DFQATT and CDR2 SNEGSKA (reference sequence). The CDR3 spans 14 residues. The CDR3 DNA reads TGCAGTGCCATCAGGACTAGCGGGGCGGCGACCCAGTACTTC. As protein: CSAIRTSGAATQYF.

This clonotype was seen only a few times. This could be a read error, since a much larger clone is one nucleotide away. This chain uses TRBV20-1 with TRBJ2-3; D may be TRBD1 (6 bases). CDR1 is DFQATT, CDR2 SNEGSKA, per germline (reference sequence). This CDR3 contains 17 residues. Trimming removed 3 bases at V and 2 bases at J, with 21 bases between. CDR3 amino acids: CSASSRDRDTPTDTQYF. The CDR3 nucleotides read TGCAGTGCTAGCTCAAGGGACCGGGACACACCCACAGATACGCAGTATTTT.

This clonotype has at least ten counts. The chain couples TRBV7-9 to TRBJ2-7; a weak D match, TRBD1 (6 bases). Germline V gives CDR1 SEHNR, CDR2 FQNEAQ (reference sequence). The CDR3 runs to 14 residues. V lost 5 bases and J 2 bases, leaving 13 bases between the germline ends. The CDR3 protein is CASSTSDRTYEQYF. DNA for the CDR3: TGTGCCAGCAGCACCTCCGACAGGACCTACGAGCAGTACTTC.

Comment on this clonotype: Just one base apart from a much larger clone, this may be a read error. The J gene is TRBJ2-4, the V gene TRBV11-1, with D uncertain. V was cut by 5 bases and J by 6 bases, with 17 bases left in between. The CDR3 sequence is 15 residues long. Per germline, CDR1 SGHAT and CDR2 FQDESV (reference sequence). CDR3 protein: CASSLLGEGGNIQYF. The CDR3 coding sequence is TGTGCCAGCAGCCTCTTGGGTGAAGGCGGAAACATTCAGTACTTC.

This clonotype showed up many times. The chain has TRBV9 and TRBJ2-7, with 10 positions matching TRBD2. CDR3 size: 19 residues. V was clipped by 0 bases and J by 2 bases; unmatched bases: 14. CDR1 and CDR2 (germline): SGDLS, YYNGEE. The CDR3 DNA sequence: TGTGCCAGCAGCGTAGGAGGGGTAGCGGGAGGTCCCCTTCCCTACGAGCAGTACTTC. It codes for CASSVGGVAGGPLPYEQYF.